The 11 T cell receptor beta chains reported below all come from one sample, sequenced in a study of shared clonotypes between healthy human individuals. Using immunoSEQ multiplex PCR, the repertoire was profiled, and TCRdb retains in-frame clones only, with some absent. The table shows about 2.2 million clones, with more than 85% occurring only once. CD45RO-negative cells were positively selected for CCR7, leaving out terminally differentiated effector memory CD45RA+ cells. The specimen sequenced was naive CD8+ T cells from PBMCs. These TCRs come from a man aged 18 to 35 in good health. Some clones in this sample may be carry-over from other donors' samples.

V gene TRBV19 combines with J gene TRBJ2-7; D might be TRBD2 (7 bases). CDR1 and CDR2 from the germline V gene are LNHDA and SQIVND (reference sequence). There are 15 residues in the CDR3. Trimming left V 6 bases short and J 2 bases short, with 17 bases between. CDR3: CASRPGGGKPYEQYF. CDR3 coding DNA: TGTGCCAGTAGGCCTGGGGGGGGCAAGCCCTACGAGCAGTACTTC.

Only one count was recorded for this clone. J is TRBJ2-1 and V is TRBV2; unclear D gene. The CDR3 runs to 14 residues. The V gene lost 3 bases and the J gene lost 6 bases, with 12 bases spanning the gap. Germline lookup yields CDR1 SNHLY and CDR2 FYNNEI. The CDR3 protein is CASSDRLNTNEQFF. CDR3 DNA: TGTGCCAGCAGTGACAGACTGAATACCAATGAGCAGTTCTTC.

CDR3 loop: CASSPPGQGYSSGDEQFF. The CDR3 nucleotides read TGCGCCAGCAGCCCACCGGGACAGGGGTATTCCTCGGGGGATGAGCAGTTCTTC. The chain recombines TRBV4-1 with TRBJ2-1; TRBD1 matches 10 bases. After removal of 4 bases from V and 8 bases from J, the junction contained 17 bases not matched to a gene. The length of the CDR3 is 18 residues. The V gene's germline CDR1 is MGHRA and CDR2 YSYEKL.

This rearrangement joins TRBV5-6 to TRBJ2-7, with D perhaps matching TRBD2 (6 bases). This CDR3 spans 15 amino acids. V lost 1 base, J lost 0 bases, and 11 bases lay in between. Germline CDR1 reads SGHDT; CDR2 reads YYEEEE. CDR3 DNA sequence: TGTGCCAGCAGCTTGTGGGGGGTAGGCTCCTACGAGCAGTACTTC. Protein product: CASSLWGVGSYEQYF.

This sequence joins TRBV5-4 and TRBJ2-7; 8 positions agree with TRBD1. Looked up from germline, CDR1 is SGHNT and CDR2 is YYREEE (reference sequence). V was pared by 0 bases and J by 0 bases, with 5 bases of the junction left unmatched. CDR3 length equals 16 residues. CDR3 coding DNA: TGTGCCAGCAGCTTGGATTTTACAGGGGGCTCCTACGAGCAGTACTTC. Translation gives CASSLDFTGGSYEQYF.

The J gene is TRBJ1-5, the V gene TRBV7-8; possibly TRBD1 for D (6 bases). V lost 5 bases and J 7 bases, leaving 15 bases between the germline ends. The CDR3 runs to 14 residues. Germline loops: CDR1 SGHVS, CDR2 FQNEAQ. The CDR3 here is CASSSGGGHQPQHF. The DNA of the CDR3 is TGTGCCAGCAGCAGCGGGGGGGGGCACCAGCCCCAGCATTTT.

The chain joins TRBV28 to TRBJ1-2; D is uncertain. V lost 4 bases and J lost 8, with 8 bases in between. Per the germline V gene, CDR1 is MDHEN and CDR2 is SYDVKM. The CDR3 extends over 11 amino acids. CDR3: CASSSGRGYTF. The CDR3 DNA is TGTGCCAGCAGTTCCGGACGGGGCTACACCTTC.

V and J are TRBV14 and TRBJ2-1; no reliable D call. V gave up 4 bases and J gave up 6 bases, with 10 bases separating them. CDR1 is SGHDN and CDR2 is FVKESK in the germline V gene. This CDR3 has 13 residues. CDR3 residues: CASSPSPGNEQFF. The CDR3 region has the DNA TGTGCCAGCAGCCCCAGTCCGGGCAATGAGCAGTTCTTC.

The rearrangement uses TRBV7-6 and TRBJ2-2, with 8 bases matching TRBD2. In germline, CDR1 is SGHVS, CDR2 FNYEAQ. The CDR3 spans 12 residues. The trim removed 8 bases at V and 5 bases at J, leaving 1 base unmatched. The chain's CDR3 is CASLAGTGELFF. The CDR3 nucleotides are TGTGCCAGCTTAGCGGGAACCGGGGAGCTGTTTTTT.

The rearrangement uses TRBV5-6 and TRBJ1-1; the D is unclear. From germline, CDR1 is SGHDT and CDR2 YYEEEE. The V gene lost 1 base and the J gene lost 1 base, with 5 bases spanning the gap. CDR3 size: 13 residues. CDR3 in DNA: TGTGCCAGCAGCTTGAGGGAGAACACTGAAGCTTTCTTT. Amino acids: CASSLRENTEAFF.

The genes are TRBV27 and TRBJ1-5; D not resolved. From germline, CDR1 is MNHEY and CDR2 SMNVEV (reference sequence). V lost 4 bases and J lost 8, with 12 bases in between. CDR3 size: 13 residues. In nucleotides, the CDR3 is TGTGCCAGCAGTTCAGATAAAGTGGAGCCCCAGCATTTT. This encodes CASSSDKVEPQHF.